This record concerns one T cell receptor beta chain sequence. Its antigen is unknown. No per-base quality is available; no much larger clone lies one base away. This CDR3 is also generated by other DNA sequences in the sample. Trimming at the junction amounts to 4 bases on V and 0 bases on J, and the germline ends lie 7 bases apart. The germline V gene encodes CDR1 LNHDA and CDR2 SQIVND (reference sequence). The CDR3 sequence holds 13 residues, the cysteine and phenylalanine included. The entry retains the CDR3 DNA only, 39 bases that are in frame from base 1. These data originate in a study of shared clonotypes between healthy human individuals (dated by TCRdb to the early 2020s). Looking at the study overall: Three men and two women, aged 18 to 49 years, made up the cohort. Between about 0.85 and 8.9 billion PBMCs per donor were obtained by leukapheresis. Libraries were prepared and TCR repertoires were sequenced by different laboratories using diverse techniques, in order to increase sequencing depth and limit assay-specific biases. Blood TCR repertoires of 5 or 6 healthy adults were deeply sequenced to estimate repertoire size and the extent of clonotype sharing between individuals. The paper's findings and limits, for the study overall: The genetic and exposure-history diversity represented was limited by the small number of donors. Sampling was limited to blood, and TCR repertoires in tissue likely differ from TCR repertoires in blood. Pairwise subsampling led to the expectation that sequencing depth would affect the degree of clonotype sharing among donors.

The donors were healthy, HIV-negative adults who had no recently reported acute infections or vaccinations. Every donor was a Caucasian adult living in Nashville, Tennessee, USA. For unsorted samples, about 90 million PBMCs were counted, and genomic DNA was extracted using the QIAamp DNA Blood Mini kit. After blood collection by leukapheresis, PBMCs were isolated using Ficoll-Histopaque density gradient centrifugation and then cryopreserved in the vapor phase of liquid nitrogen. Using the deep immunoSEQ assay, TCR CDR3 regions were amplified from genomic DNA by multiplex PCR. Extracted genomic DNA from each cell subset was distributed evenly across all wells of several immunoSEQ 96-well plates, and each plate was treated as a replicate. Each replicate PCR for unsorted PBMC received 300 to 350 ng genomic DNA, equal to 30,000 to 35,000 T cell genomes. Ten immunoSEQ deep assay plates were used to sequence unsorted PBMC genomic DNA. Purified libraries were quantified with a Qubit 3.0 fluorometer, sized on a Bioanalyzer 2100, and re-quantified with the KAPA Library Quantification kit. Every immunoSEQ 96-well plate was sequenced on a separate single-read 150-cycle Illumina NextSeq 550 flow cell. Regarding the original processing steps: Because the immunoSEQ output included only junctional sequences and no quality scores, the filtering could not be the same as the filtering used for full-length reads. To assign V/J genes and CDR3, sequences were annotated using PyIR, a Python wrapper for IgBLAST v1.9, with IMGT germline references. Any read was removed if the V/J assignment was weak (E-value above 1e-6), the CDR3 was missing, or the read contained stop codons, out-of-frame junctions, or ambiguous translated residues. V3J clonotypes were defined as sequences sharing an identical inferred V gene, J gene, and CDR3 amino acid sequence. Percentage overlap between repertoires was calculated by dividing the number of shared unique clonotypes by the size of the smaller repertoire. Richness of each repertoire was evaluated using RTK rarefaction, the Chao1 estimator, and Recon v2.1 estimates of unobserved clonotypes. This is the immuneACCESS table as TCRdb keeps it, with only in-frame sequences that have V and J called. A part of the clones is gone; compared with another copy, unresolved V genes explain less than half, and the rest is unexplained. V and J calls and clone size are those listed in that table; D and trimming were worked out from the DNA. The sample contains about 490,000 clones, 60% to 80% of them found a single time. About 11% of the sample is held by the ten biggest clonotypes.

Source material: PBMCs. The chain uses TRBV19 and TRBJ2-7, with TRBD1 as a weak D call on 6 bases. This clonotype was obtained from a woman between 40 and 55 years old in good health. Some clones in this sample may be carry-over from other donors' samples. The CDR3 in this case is CASSTQGSYEQYF. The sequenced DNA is TGTGCCAGTAGTACACAGGGCTCCTACGAGCAGTACTTC.